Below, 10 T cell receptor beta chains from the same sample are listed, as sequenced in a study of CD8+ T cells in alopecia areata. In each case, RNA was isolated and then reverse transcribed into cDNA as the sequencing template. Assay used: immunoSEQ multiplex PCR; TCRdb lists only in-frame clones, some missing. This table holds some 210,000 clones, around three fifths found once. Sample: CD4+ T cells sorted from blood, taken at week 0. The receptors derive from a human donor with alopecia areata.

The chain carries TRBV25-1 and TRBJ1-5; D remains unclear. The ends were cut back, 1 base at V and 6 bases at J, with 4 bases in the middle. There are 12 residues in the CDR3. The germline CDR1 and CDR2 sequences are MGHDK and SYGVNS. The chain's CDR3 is CASSEFGQPQHF. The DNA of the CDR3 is TGTGCCAGCAGTGAATTCGGTCAGCCCCAGCATTTT.

CDR3 in DNA: TGCAGCGTTGAGGAAAGGGACCGAACTAACTATGGCTACACCTTC. This translates into CSVEERDRTNYGYTF. The V gene is TRBV29-1, the J gene TRBJ1-2, with TRBD1 as a possible D gene (5 bases). CDR3 length: 15 residues. Germline V lookup: CDR1 SQVTM, CDR2 ANQGSEA. Between the trimmed V and J ends, which lost 3 bases and 0 bases, there was a span of 14 bases.

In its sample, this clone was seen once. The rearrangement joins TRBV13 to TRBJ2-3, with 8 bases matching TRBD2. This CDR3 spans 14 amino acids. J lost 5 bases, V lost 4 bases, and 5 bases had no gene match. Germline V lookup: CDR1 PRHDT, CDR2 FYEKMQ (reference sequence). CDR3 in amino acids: CASSSGGLGDTQYF. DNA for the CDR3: TGTGCCAGCAGCTCGGGGGGGCTGGGAGATACGCAGTATTTT.

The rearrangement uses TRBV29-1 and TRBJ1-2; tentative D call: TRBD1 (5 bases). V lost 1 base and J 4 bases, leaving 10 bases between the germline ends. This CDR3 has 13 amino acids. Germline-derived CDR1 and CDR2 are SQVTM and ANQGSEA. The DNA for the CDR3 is TGCAGCGTTGAAGTAACCAGGGCCTATGGCTACACCTTC. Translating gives CSVEVTRAYGYTF.

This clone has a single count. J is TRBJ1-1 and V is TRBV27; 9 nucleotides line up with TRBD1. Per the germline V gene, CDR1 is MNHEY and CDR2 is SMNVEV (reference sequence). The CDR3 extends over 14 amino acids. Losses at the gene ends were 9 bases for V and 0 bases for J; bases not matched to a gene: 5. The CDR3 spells CARNRGRVNTEAFF. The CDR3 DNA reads TGTGCCAGGAACAGGGGGCGAGTGAACACTGAAGCTTTCTTT.

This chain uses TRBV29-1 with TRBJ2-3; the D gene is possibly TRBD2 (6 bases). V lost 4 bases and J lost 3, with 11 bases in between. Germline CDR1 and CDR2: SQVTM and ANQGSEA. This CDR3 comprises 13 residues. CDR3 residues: CSVVRGMTDTQYF. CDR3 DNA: TGCAGCGTTGTCCGGGGGATGACAGATACGCAGTATTTT.

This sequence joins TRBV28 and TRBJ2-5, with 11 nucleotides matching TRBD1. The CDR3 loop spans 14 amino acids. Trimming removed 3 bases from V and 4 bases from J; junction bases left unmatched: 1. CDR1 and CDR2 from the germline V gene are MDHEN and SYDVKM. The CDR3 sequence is CASSLDRGPETQYF. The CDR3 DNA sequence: TGTGCCAGCAGTTTGGACAGGGGGCCAGAGACCCAGTACTTC. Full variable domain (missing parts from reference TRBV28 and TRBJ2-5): DVKVTQSSRYLVKRTGEKVFLECVQDMDHENMFWYRQDPGLGLRLIYFSYDVKMKEKGDIPEGYSVSREKKERFSLILESASTNQTSMYLCASSLDRGPETQYFGPGTRLLVL.

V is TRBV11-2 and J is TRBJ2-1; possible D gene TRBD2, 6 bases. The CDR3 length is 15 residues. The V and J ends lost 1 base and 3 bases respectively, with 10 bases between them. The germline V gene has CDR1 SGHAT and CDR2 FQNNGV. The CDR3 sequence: CASSLGWEDYNEQFF. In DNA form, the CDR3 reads TGTGCCAGCAGCTTAGGCTGGGAGGACTACAATGAGCAGTTCTTC.

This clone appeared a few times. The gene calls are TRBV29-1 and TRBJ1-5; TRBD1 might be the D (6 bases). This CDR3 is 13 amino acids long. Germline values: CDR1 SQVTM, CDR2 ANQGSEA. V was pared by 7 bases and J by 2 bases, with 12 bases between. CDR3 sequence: CSARGAGNQPQHF. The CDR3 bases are TGCAGCGCTCGGGGGGCGGGCAATCAGCCCCAGCATTTT.

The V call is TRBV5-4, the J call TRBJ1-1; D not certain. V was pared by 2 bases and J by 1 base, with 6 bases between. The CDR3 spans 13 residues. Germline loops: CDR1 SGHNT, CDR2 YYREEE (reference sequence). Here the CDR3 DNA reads TGTGCCAGCAGCTTCGCTACGAACACTGAAGCTTTCTTT. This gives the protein CASSFATNTEAFF. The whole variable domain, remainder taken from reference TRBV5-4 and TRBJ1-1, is ETGVTQSPTHLIKTRGQQVTLRCSSQSGHNTVSWYQQALGQGPQFIFQYYREEENGRGNFPPRFSGLQFPNYSSELNVNALELDDSALYLCASSFATNTEAFFGQGTRLTVV.